This T cell receptor beta chain was sequenced during a study of CD8+ T cells in alopecia areata. About the study: Scoring treated patients' severity relied on the percentage of scalp area affected.

Treatment noted: oral pan-JAK inhibitor, 5-10 mg twice daily. RNA was isolated and reverse transcribed to cDNA, the sequencing template. This table comes from immunoSEQ multiplex PCR, and its TCRdb copy is limited to in-frame clones, with some not included. The table records approximately 210,000 clones, around 60% of them present only once. J was trimmed by 1 base and V by 3 bases; bases with no gene match: 0. CDR1 is SGHAT and CDR2 is FQNNGV in the germline V gene. The CDR3 has 14 residues. This specimen was CD4+ T cells sorted from blood, taken at week 4, from a patient treated with tofacitinib. The sequence derives from a human donor with alopecia areata. V gene TRBV11-2 combines with J gene TRBJ2-5; 9 bases line up with TRBD2. CDR3 sequence reads: CASSLGLAQETQYF. For the CDR3, the DNA is TGTGCCAGCAGCTTGGGACTAGCCCAAGAGACCCAGTACTTC.